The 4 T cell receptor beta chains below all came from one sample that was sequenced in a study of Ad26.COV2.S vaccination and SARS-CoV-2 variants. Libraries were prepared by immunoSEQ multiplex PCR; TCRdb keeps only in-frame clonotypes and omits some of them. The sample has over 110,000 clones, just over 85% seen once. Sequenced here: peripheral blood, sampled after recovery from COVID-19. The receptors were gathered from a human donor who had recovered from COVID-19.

For the CDR3, the DNA is TGTGCCAGCAGCTCTGGACTATCGCCTTACAATGAGCAGTTCTTC. Translated: CASSSGLSPYNEQFF. The chain couples TRBV7-2 to TRBJ2-1; D might be TRBD2 (6 bases). Deletions cut 4 bases from V and 4 bases from J, with 14 bases between. Germline CDR1 is SGHTA and CDR2 is FQGNSA. CDR3 size: 15 residues.

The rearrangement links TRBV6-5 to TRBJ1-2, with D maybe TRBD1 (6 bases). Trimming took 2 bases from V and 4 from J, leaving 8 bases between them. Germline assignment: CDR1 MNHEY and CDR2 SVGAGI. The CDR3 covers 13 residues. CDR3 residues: CASSYGRGYGYTF. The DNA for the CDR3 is TGTGCCAGCAGTTACGGCAGGGGCTATGGCTACACCTTC.

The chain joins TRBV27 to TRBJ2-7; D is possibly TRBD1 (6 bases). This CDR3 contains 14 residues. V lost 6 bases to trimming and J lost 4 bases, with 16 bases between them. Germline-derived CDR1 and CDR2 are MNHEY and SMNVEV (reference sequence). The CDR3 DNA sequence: TGTGCCAGCAGCCCCTCTGGGGGCGGGTACGAGCAGTACTTC. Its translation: CASSPSGGGYEQYF.

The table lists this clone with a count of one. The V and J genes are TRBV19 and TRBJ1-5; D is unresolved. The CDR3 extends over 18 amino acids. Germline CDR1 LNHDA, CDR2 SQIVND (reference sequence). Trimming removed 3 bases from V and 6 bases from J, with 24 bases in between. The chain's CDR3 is CASSMGSVGYPDGQPQHF. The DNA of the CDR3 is TGTGCCAGTAGTATGGGCTCTGTAGGTTACCCGGACGGTCAGCCCCAGCATTTT.